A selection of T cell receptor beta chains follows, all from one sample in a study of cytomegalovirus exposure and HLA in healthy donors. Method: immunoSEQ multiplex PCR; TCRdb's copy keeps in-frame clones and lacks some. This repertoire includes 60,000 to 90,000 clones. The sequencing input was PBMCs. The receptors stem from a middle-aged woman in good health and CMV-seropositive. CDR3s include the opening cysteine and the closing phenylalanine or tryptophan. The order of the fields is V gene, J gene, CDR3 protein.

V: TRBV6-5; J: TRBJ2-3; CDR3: CASSSGTDTQYF
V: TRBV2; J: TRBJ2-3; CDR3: CASGEGGGTDTQYF
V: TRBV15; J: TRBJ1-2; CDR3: CATSREAGGRGYTF
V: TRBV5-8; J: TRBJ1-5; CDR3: CASSRQGGMRPQHF
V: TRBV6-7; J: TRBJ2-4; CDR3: CASSSRDIRHAKPKNIQYF
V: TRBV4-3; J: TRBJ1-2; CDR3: CASSQKGQDPNYGYTF
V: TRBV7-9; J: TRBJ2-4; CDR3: CASSLMYRGNIQYF
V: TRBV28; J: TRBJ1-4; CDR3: CASSLSRGANEKLFF
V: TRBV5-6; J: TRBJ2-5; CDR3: CASSSSGRGAQETQYF
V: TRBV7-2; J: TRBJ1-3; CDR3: CASSLGGDYGTIYF
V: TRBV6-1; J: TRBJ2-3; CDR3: CASRGQGSTDTQYF
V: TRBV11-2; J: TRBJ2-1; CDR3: CASSLVDEQFF
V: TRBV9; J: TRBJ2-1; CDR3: CASSNPRGGQGYNEQFF
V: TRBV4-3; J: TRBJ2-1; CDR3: CASSQDAGGPRGEQFF
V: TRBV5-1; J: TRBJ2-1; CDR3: CASAVDLNYNEQFF
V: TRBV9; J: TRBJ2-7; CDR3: CASSGGDRGRYEQYF
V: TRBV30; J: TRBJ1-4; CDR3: CAWSEAIRQGGEKLFF
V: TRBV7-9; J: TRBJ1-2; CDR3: CASSLELTGSYGYTF
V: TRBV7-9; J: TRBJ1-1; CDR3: CASSLSGGMNTEAFF
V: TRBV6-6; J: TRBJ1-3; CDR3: CASNPGLPYSGNTIYF
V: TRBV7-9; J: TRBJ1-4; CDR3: CASSLQGAEKLFF
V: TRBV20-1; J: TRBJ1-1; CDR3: CSAQGNTEAFF
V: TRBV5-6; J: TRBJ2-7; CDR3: CASSLTREGPSEEQYF
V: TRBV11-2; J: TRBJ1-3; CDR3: CASSPYRGSGNTIYF
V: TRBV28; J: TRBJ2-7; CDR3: CASRLTGEVNEQYF
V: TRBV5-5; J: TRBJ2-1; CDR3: CASSLQREVYDEQFF
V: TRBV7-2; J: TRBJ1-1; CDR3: CASSLTGPNTEAFF
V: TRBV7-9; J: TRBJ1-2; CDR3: CASSFARYGYTF
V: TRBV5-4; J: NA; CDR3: CASSSSQGRAHEQYF